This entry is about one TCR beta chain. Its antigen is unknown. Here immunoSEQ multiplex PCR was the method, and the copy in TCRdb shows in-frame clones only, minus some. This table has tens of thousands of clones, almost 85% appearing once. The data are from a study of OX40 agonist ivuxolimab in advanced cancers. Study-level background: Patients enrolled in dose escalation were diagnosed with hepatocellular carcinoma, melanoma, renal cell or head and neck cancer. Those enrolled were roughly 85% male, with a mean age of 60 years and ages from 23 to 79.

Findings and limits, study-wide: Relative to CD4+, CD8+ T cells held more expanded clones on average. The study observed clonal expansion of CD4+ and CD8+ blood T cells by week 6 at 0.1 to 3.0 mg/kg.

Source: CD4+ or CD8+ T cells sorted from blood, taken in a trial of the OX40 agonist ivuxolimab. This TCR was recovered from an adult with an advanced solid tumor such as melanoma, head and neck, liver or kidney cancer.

CDR3 protein: CASSTPGSGLGQPQHF. The CDR3 nucleotides read TGTGCCAGCAGTACCCCCGGGTCAGGGCTTGGTCAGCCCCAGCATTTT. The V gene is TRBV28, the J gene TRBJ1-5; D is perhaps TRBD1 (5 bases). The CDR3 is 16 amino acids. Germline V gene lookup returns CDR1 MDHEN and CDR2 SYDVKM. The V and J ends lost 5 bases and 6 bases respectively, with 20 bases between them.